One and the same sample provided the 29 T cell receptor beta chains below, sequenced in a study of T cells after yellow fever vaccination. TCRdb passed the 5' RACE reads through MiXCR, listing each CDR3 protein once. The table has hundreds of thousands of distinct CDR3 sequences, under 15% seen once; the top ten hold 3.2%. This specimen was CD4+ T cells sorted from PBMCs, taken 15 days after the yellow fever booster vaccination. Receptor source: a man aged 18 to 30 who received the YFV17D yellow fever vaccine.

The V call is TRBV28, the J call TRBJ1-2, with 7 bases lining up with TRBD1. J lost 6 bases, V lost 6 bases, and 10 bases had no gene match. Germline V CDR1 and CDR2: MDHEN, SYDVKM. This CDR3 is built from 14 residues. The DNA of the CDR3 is TGTGCCAGCAGGACTACAGGGGCCGGAGATGGCTACACCTTC. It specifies CASRTTGAGDGYTF.

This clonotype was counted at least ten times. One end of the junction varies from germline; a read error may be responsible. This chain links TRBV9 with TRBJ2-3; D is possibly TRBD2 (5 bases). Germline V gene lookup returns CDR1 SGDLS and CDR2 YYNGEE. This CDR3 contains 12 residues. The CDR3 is CASSVGGDTQYF. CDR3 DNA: TGCGCCAGCAGTGTCGGAGGAGATACGCAGTATTTT.

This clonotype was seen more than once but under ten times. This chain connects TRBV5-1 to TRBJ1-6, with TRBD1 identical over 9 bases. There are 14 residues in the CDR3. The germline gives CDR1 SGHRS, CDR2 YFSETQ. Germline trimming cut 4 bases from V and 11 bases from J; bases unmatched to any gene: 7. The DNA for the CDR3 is TGCGCCAGCAGCCCCGGACAGGGGAGGCCACCCCTCCACTTT. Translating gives CASSPGQGRPPLHF. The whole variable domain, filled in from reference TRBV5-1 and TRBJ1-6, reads KAGVTQTPRYLIKTRGQQVTLSCSPISGHRSVSWYQQTPGQGLQFLFEYFSETQRNKGNFPGRFSGRQFSNSRSEMNVSTLELGDSALYLCASSPGQGRPPLHFGNGTRLTVT.

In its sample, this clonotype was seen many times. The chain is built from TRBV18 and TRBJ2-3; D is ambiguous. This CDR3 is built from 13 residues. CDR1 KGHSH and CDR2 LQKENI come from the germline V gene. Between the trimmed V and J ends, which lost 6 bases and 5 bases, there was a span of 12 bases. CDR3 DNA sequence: TGTGCCAGCTCCCCTCCCGGCGTAGATACGCAGTATTTT. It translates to CASSPPGVDTQYF.

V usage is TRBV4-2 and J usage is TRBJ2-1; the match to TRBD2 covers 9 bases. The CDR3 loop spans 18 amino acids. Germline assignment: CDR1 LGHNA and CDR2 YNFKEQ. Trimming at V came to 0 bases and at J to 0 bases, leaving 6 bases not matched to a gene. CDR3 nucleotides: TGTGCCAGCAGCCAAGAGGCTAGCGGGGAACTCTCCTACAATGAGCAGTTCTTC. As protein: CASSQEASGELSYNEQFF.

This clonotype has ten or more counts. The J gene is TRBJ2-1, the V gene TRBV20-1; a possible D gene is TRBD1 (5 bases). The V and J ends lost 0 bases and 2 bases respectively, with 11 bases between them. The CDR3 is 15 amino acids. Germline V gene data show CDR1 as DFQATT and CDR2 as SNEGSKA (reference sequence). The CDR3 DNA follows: TGCAGTGCTAGAGATATGGGGCCCGCCTACAATGAGCAGTTCTTC. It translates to CSARDMGPAYNEQFF.

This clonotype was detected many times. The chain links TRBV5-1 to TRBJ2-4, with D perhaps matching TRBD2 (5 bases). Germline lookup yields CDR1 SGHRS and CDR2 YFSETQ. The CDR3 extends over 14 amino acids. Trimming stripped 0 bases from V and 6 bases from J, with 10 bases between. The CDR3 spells CASSLGGEGNIQYF. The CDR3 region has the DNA TGCGCCAGCAGCTTGGGGGGAGAGGGAAACATTCAGTACTTC.

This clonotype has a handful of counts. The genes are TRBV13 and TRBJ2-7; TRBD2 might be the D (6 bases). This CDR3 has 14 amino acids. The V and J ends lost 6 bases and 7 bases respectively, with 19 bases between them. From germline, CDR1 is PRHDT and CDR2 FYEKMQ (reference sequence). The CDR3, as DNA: TGTGCCAGCAGTGTTCTCGGTCCAGGAGGGGAGCAGTACTTC. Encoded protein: CASSVLGPGGEQYF.

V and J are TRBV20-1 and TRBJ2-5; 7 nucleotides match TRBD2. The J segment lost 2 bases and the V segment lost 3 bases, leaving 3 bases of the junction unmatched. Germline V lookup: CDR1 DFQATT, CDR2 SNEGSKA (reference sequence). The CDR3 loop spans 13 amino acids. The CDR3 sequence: CSARPSGQETQYF. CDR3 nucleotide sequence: TGCAGTGCTAGGCCTAGCGGACAAGAGACCCAGTACTTC.

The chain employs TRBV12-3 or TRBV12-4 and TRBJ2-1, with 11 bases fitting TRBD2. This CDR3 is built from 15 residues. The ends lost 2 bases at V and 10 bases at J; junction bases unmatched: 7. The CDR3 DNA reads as TGTGCCAGCAGTTTACTTAGCGGGGGGGCCAACGAGCAGTTCTTC. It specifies CASSLLSGGANEQFF.

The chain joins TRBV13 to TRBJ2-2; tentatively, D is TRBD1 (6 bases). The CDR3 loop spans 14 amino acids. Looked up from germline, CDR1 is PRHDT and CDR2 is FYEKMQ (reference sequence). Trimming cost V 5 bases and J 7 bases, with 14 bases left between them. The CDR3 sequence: CASSETGMFGELFF. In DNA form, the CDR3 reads TGTGCCAGCAGCGAAACAGGGATGTTCGGGGAGCTGTTTTTT.

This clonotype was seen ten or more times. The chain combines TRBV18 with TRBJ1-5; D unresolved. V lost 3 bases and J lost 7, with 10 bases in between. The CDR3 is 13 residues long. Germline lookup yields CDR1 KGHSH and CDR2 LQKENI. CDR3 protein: CASSPFNDQPQHF. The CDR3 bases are TGTGCCAGCTCACCTTTTAACGACCAGCCCCAGCATTTT.

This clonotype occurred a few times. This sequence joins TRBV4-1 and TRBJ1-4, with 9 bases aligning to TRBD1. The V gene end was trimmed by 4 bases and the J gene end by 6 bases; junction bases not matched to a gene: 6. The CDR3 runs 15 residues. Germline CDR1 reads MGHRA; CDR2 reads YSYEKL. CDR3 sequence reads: CASSPDRGYDEKLFF. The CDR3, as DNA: TGCGCCAGCAGCCCCGACAGGGGGTACGATGAAAAACTGTTTTTT.

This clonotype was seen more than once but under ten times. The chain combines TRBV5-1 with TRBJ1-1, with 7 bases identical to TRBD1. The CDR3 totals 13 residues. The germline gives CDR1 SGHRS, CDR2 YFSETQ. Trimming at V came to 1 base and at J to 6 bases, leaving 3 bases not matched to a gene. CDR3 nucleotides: TGCGCCAGCAGCTTGACAGGGGTCGCTGAAGCTTTCTTT. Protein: CASSLTGVAEAFF.

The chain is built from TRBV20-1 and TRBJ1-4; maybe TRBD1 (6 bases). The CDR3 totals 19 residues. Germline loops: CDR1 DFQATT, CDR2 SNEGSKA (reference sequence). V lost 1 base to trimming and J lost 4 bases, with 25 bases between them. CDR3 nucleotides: TGCAGTGCTAGAGGCTGGGGTCAGGGGTACTCTTCTGATAATGAAAAACTGTTTTTT. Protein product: CSARGWGQGYSSDNEKLFF.

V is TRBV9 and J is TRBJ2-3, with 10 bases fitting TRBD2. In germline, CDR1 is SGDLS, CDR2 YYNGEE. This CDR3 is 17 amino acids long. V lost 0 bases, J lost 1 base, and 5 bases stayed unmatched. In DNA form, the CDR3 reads TGTGCCAGCAGCGTAGCTTTGCTAGCGGGGGGCACAGATACGCAGTATTTT. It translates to CASSVALLAGGTDTQYF.

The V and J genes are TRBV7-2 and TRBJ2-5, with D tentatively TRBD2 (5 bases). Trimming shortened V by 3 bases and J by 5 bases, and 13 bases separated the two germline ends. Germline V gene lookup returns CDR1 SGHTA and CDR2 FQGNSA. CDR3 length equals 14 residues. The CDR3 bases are TGTGCCAGCAGCTTCGCGACTACTCAGGAGACCCAGTACTTC. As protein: CASSFATTQETQYF.

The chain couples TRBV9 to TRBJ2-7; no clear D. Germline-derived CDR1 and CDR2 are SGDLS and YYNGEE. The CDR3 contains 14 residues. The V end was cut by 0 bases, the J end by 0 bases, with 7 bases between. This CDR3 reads CASSVAPVSYEQYF. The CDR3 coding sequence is TGTGCCAGCAGCGTAGCTCCGGTCTCCTACGAGCAGTACTTC. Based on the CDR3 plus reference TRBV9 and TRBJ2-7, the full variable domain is DSGVTQTPKHLITATGQRVTLRCSPRSGDLSVYWYQQSLDQGLQFLIQYYNGEERAKGNILERFSAQQFPDLHSELNLSSLELGDSALYFCASSVAPVSYEQYFGPGTRLTVT.

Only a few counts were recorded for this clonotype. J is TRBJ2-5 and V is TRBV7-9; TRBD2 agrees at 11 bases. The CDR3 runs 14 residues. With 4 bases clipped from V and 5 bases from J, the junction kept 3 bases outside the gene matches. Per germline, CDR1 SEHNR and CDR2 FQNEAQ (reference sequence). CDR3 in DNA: TGTGCCAGCAGCTCGACTAGCGGGGTTGAGACCCAGTACTTC. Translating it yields CASSSTSGVETQYF. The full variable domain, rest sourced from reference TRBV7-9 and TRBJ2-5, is DTGVSQNPRHKITKRGQNVTFRCDPISEHNRLYWYRQTLGQGPEFLTYFQNEAQLEKSRLLSDRFSAERPKGSFSTLEIQRTEQGDSAMYLCASSSTSGVETQYFGPGTRLLVL.

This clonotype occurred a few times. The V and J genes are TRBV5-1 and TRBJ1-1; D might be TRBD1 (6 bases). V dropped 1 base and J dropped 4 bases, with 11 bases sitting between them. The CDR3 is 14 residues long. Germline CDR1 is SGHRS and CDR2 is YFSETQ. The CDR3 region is CASSLWTVGTEAFF. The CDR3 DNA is TGCGCCAGCAGCTTGTGGACAGTTGGCACTGAAGCTTTCTTT.

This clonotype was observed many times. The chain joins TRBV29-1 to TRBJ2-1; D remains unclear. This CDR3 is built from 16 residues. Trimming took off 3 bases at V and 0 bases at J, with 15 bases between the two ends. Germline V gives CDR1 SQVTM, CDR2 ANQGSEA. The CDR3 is CSVEITLAASYNEQFF. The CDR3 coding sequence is TGCAGCGTTGAGATTACGTTGGCGGCCTCCTACAATGAGCAGTTCTTC.

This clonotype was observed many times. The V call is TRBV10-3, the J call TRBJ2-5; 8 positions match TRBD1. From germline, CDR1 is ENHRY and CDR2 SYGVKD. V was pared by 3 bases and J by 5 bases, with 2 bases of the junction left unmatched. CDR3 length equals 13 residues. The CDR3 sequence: CAISDRGRETQYF. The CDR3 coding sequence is TGTGCCATCAGTGACAGGGGGCGGGAGACCCAGTACTTC.

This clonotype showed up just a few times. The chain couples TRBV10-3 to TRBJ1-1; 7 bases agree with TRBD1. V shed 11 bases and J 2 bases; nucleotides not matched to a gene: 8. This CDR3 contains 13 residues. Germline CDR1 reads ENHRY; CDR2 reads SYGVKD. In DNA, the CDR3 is TGTGCCGTCGAGGGACAGCTAAACACTGAAGCTTTCTTT. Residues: CAVEGQLNTEAFF.

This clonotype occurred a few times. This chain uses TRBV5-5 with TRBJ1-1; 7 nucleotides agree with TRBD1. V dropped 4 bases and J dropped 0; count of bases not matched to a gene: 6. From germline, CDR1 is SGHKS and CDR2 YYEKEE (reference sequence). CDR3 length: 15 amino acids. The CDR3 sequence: CASSPVDRVNTEAFF. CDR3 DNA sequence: TGTGCCAGCAGCCCCGTTGACAGGGTGAACACTGAAGCTTTCTTT.

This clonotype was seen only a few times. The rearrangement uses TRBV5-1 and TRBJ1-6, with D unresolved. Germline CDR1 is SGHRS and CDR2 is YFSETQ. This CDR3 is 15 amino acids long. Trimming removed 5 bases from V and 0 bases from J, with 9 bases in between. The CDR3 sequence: CASRGLSSYNSPLHF. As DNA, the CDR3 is TGCGCCAGCAGGGGCCTCAGCTCCTATAATTCACCCCTCCACTTT.

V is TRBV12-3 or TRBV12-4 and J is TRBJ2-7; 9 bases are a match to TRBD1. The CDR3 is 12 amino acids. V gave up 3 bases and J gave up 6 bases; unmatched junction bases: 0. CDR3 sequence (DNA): TGTGCCAGCAGTTTGACAGGGGGCGAGCAGTACTTC. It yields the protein CASSLTGGEQYF.

CDR3 sequence (DNA): TGTGCCAGCAGAGAGGGGGCAGGCGAGCAGTACGTC. Translated: CASREGAGEQYV. J is TRBJ2-7 and V is TRBV5-6; 7 nucleotides line up with TRBD1. Trimming removed 5 bases from V and 6 bases from J; junction bases left unmatched: 5. Germline V gene data show CDR1 as SGHDT and CDR2 as YYEEEE. This CDR3 is built from 12 residues.

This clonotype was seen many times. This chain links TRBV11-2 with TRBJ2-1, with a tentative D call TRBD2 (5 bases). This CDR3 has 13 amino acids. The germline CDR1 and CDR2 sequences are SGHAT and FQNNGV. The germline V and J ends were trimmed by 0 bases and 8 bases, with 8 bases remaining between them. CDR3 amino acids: CASSLDLEDEQFF. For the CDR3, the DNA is TGTGCCAGCAGCTTAGATCTGGAGGATGAGCAGTTCTTC.

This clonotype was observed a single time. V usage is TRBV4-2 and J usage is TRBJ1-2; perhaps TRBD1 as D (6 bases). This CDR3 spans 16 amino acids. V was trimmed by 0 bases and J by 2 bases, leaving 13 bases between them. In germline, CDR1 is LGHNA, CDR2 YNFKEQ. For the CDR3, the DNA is TGTGCCAGCAGCCAAGATGTCCAGGGGTTAAACTATGGCTACACCTTC. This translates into CASSQDVQGLNYGYTF.